This T cell receptor beta chain was identified during a study of CD8+ T cells in alopecia areata. As for treatment: oral pan-JAK inhibitor, 5-10 mg twice daily. The CDR3 consists of 14 residues. V was trimmed by 5 bases and J by 0 bases, leaving 14 bases between them. The germline V gene encodes CDR1 GTSNPN and CDR2 SVGIG (reference sequence). cDNA serving as the sequencing template came from extracted, reverse transcribed RNA. TCRdb's copy holds only in-frame clones and misses some; the assay was immunoSEQ multiplex PCR. The top ten hold more than 15% of the sample, which has about 88,000 clones, 44% seen once.

The source is a human donor with alopecia areata. J is TRBJ2-7 and V is TRBV30, with unresolved D. The sample was CD8+ T cells sorted from blood, taken at week 24, from a patient treated with tofacitinib. The CDR3 here is CAWDRMASSYEQYF. The CDR3 DNA reads as TGTGCCTGGGACCGGATGGCGAGCTCCTACGAGCAGTACTTC.